What follows is one T cell receptor beta chain and its context. TCRdb reprocessed the RT-PCR reads with MiXCR, giving one entry per CDR3 protein. The sample carries about 680,000 distinct CDR3 sequences, approximately 15% recorded once. CDR1 and CDR2 (germline): MNHEY, SVGAGI. V was clipped by 5 bases and J by 1 base, with 20 bases between them. The CDR3 has 17 residues. The rearrangement joins TRBV6-5 to TRBJ1-1; perhaps TRBD1 as D (6 bases). The sequenced material came from memory CD4+ T cells from blood. The clonotype was recovered from a female donor in good health, serving as a healthy control. CDR3 sequence: CASSTGGLGAGNTEAFF. The CDR3, as DNA: TGTGCCAGCAGTACGGGGGGGTTGGGGGCAGGGAACACTGAAGCTTTCTTT.